A single TCR beta chain is shown here with its context. Sorted populations were all over 95% pure. All of the isolated RNA was reverse transcribed, so expressed TCRB transcripts were sequenced. Data came from immunoSEQ multiplex PCR; TCRdb stores just in-frame clones and leaves some out. The table records fewer than 45,000 clones, roughly 64% of them present only once. The data originate from a study of beta chain features in type 1 diabetes. This receptor was taken from a woman in her twenties or thirties in good health. Sequencing was performed on Tregs from blood.

CDR3 nucleotides: TGTGCCAGCAGCGGGACTAGCGGGAGGATTCGGAACAATGAGCAGTTCTTC. Translated: CASSGTSGRIRNNEQFF. This chain joins TRBV9 and TRBJ2-1; the match to TRBD2 covers 14 bases. This CDR3 comprises 17 residues. J was trimmed by 5 bases and V by 3 bases; bases with no gene match: 7. Germline CDR1 SGDLS, CDR2 YYNGEE.